These 8 T cell receptor beta chains came from one sample sequenced in a study of cytomegalovirus exposure and HLA in healthy donors. PCR involved 60 Vbeta and 13 Jbeta primers. Generated by immunoSEQ multiplex PCR, the TCRdb table keeps only in-frame clones and is missing some. The profile covers 100,000 to 150,000 clones, with roughly 70% appearing a single time and 3% to 4.5% taken by the ten largest. The sequenced sample consisted of PBMCs. These receptors were taken from a man aged 35 to 55 in good health and CMV-seropositive.

The V and J genes are TRBV9 and TRBJ2-7; D is unclear. The length of the CDR3 is 13 residues. V lost 0 bases to trimming and J lost 7 bases, with 11 bases between them. Germline V gives CDR1 SGDLS, CDR2 YYNGEE. The CDR3 DNA sequence: TGTGCCAGCAGCGTAGGTTCCTCGACTGAGCAGTACTTC. Protein: CASSVGSSTEQYF.

V and J are TRBV9 and TRBJ2-5, with 7 bases that match TRBD2. The germline CDR1 and CDR2 sequences are SGDLS and YYNGEE. V was pared by 0 bases and J by 5 bases, with 10 bases of the junction left unmatched. The length of the CDR3 is 16 residues. CDR3 residues: CASSVDVPEGGETQYF. CDR3 DNA sequence: TGTGCCAGCAGCGTAGATGTCCCGGAGGGAGGGGAGACCCAGTACTTC.

This chain uses TRBV6-4 with TRBJ1-4; tentative D call: TRBD1 (6 bases). V was shortened by 2 bases and J by 7 bases, with 8 bases between the two germline ends. In germline, CDR1 is MRHNA, CDR2 SNTAGT. The CDR3 is made up of 13 amino acids. The CDR3 region is CASSDRGGEKLFF. The CDR3 coding sequence is TGTGCCAGCAGTGACAGGGGGGGTGAAAAACTGTTTTTT.

This clone turned up a few times. V is TRBV9 and J is TRBJ2-1; D is ambiguous. CDR1 and CDR2 from the germline V gene are SGDLS and YYNGEE. The ends were cut back, 0 bases at V and 4 bases at J, with 11 bases in the middle. The length of the CDR3 is 15 residues. CDR3 residues: CASSVDPLNYNEQFF. DNA for the CDR3: TGTGCCAGCAGCGTAGACCCACTAAATTACAATGAGCAGTTCTTC. Using reference TRBV9 and TRBJ2-1 for the parts outside the CDR3, the full variable domain is DSGVTQTPKHLITATGQRVTLRCSPRSGDLSVYWYQQSLDQGLQFLIQYYNGEERAKGNILERFSAQQFPDLHSELNLSSLELGDSALYFCASSVDPLNYNEQFFGPGTRLTVL.

This chain links TRBV19 with TRBJ2-7; no clear D. With 3 bases removed from V and 5 bases from J, the gap between germline ends came to 11 bases. Germline CDR1 is LNHDA and CDR2 is SQIVND (reference sequence). The CDR3 loop spans 13 amino acids. This CDR3 is CASSIPPRNEQYF. The CDR3 DNA follows: TGTGCCAGTAGTATCCCCCCTAGAAACGAGCAGTACTTC.

The chain uses TRBV6-1 and TRBJ1-1, with 7 nucleotides matching TRBD1. Unmatched junction bases numbered 11, after V lost 2 bases and J lost 2 bases. The germline V gene has CDR1 MNHNS and CDR2 SASEGT. The CDR3 is 17 amino acids. CDR3 coding DNA: TGTGCCAGCAGTGAAAAGTGGGACAGATTAAAAAACACTGAAGCTTTCTTT. Residues: CASSEKWDRLKNTEAFF.

This CDR3 is CSVKTGLNTEAFF. For the CDR3, the DNA is TGCAGCGTAAAGACAGGACTCAACACTGAAGCTTTCTTT. The chain uses TRBV29-1 and TRBJ1-1; weak D call: TRBD1 (6 bases). With 6 bases removed from V and 2 bases from J, the gap between germline ends came to 13 bases. Looked up from germline, CDR1 is SQVTM and CDR2 is ANQGSEA. This CDR3 contains 13 residues.

The chain employs TRBV28 and TRBJ1-2, with TRBD1 matching over 7 bases. The CDR3 spans 13 residues. Germline CDR1 is MDHEN and CDR2 is SYDVKM. Germline trimming cut 6 bases from V and 2 bases from J; bases unmatched to any gene: 3. The CDR3 is CASSPTGNYGYTF. The CDR3 DNA sequence: TGTGCCAGCAGCCCGACAGGGAACTATGGCTACACCTTC.